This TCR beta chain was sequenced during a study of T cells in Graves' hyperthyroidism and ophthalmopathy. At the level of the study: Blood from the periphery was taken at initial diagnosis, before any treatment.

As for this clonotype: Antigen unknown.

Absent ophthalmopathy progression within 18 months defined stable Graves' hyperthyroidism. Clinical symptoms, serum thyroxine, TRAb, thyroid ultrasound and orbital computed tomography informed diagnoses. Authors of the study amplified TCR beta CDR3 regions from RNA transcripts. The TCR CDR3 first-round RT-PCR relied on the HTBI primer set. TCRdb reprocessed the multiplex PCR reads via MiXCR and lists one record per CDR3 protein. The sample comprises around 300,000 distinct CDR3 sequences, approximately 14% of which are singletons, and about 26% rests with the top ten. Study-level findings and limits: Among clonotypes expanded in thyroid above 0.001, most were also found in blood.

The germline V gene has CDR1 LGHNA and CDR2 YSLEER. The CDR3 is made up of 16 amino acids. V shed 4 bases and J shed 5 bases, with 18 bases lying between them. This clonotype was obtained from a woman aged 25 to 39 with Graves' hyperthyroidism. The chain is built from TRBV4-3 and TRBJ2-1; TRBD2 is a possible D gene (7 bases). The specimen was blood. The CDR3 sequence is CASSLMSGGANNEQFF. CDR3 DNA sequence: TGCGCCAGCAGCCTTATGTCTGGGGGGGCCAACAATGAGCAGTTCTTC.